The 11 T cell receptor beta chains below were found in one sample sequenced in a study of T-cell memory formation after mild COVID-19. TCRdb re-analysed the 5' RACE reads in MiXCR, keeping a single row per CDR3 protein. The sample consists of some 310,000 distinct CDR3 sequences, less than 25% of them appearing once. The specimen sequenced was PBMCs or a T cell subset sorted from them (not recorded which). These TCRs come from a man between 18 and 29 years old who had mild COVID-19 (a few samples of this study predate the infection). Cell type and time point are not known.

This clonotype was recorded at least ten times. The chain has TRBV29-1 and TRBJ2-3, with D unresolved. Trimming took 4 bases from V and 6 from J, leaving 8 bases between them. Germline V CDR1 and CDR2: SQVTM, ANQGSEA. This CDR3 region has 11 residues. CDR3 bases: TGCAGCGTTGGGAGTAGGGATACGCAGTATTTT. Translated, it gives CSVGSRDTQYF.

The chain combines TRBV7-6 with TRBJ2-1, with a tentative D call TRBD2 (5 bases). Trimming took 1 base from V and 9 from J, leaving 13 bases between them. Germline CDR1 is SGHVS and CDR2 is FNYEAQ. The CDR3 totals 14 residues. Here the CDR3 reads CASSLGGSGSEQFF. The CDR3, as DNA: TGTGCCAGCAGCTTAGGAGGGTCGGGTAGTGAGCAGTTCTTC.

This clonotype occurred a few times. The rearrangement uses TRBV6-5 and TRBJ1-4; D not certain. The CDR3 runs to 14 residues. Germline loops: CDR1 MNHEY, CDR2 SVGAGI. The V and J ends lost 6 bases and 7 bases respectively, with 15 bases between them. CDR3 loop: CASSITGLGEKLFF. The CDR3 region has the DNA TGTGCCAGCAGCATCACGGGGTTAGGTGAAAAACTGTTTTTT.

The V call is TRBV11-2, the J call TRBJ1-2; 7 bases line up with TRBD1. The V gene end was trimmed by 7 bases and the J gene end by 3 bases; junction bases not matched to a gene: 2. Germline V gene sequence: CDR1 SGHAT, CDR2 FQNNGV. This CDR3 comprises 12 residues. CDR3 region: CASKGADYGYTF. As DNA, the CDR3 is TGTGCCAGCAAGGGGGCCGACTATGGCTACACCTTC.

CDR3 DNA sequence: TGTGCCATCAGAACCGGGGCCGACTACGAGCAGTACTTC. Encoded protein: CAIRTGADYEQYF. The chain carries TRBV10-3 and TRBJ2-7; D tentatively fits TRBD1 or TRBD2 (5 bases each). With 6 bases removed from V and 3 bases from J, the gap between germline ends came to 12 bases. This CDR3 region has 13 residues. In germline, CDR1 is ENHRY, CDR2 SYGVKD.

V and J are TRBV6-5 and TRBJ1-2; D is unresolved. The CDR3 extends over 14 amino acids. The V end was cut by 5 bases, the J end by 4 bases, with 14 bases between. Germline V CDR1 and CDR2: MNHEY, SVGAGI. CDR3 sequence reads: CASSRNTDLYGYTF. The CDR3 DNA is TGTGCCAGCAGTCGTAACACGGACCTCTATGGCTACACCTTC.

The chain couples TRBV28 to TRBJ2-1; TRBD1 matches 11 bases. Germline lookup yields CDR1 MDHEN and CDR2 SYDVKM. The ends lost 7 bases at V and 9 bases at J; junction bases unmatched: 14. The CDR3 consists of 16 residues. The CDR3 nucleotides read TGTGCCAGCACCCAGGGGGGGACAGGGGGTAATACTGAGCAGTTCTTC. It is translated as CASTQGGTGGNTEQFF. Drawing the rest from reference TRBV28 and TRBJ2-1, the complete variable domain is DVKVTQSSRYLVKRTGEKVFLECVQDMDHENMFWYRQDPGLGLRLIYFSYDVKMKEKGDIPEGYSVSREKKERFSLILESASTNQTSMYLCASTQGGTGGNTEQFFGPGTRLTVL.

The genes are TRBV9 and TRBJ1-5; D perhaps matches TRBD1 (5 bases). CDR3 length equals 16 residues. V lost 0 bases to trimming and J lost 2 bases, with 12 bases between them. The V gene's germline CDR1 is SGDLS and CDR2 YYNGEE. The CDR3 sequence: CASSVDAGGGNQPQHF. CDR3 in DNA: TGTGCCAGCAGCGTAGATGCGGGGGGGGGCAATCAGCCCCAGCATTTT. Together with reference TRBV9 and TRBJ1-5, the CDR3 gives the full variable domain: DSGVTQTPKHLITATGQRVTLRCSPRSGDLSVYWYQQSLDQGLQFLIQYYNGEERAKGNILERFSAQQFPDLHSELNLSSLELGDSALYFCASSVDAGGGNQPQHFGDGTRLSIL.

The chain carries TRBV24-1 and TRBJ2-3, with 8 bases identical to TRBD1. CDR3 size: 16 residues. The germline V gene has CDR1 KGHDR and CDR2 SFDVKD. The J segment lost 4 bases and the V segment lost 2 bases, leaving 7 bases of the junction unmatched. In DNA form, the CDR3 reads TGTGCCACCAGTGATTCCGGACAGGGTAGGGCAGATACGCAGTATTTT. It translates to CATSDSGQGRADTQYF.

This clonotype has a handful of counts. This sequence joins TRBV11-3 and TRBJ2-3; the D gene could be TRBD1 or TRBD2 (6 bases each). The germline V gene encodes CDR1 SGHNT and CDR2 YENEEA. This CDR3 has 14 amino acids. The V end lost 3 bases, the J end lost 4 bases, and 11 bases lay between the germline ends. This CDR3 reads CASSLGGQADTQYF. Written as DNA, the CDR3 is TGTGCCAGCAGCTTGGGGGGCCAGGCAGATACGCAGTATTTT.

This clonotype occurred a few times. The chain links TRBV6-5 to TRBJ1-3; D is perhaps TRBD1 (5 bases). Germline values: CDR1 MNHEY, CDR2 SVGAGI. V was clipped by 10 bases and J by 1 base, with 17 bases between them. There are 15 residues in the CDR3. CDR3 DNA: TGTGCCACCACTCCCAGGGCATTTTCTGGAAACACCATATATTTT. The encoded protein is CATTPRAFSGNTIYF.